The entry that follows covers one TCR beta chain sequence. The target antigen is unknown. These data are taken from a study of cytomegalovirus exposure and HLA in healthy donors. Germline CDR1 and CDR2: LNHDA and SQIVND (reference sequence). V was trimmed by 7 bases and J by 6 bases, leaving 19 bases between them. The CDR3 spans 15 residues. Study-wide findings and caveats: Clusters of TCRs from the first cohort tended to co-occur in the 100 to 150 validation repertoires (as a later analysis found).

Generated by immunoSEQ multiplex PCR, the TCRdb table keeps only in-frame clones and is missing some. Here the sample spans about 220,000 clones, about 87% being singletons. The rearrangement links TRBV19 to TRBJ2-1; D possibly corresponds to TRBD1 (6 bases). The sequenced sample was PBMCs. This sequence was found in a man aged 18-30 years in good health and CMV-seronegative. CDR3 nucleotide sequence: TGTGCCAGTAATACCGGGACACCAATATCCAATGAGCAGTTCTTC. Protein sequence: CASNTGTPISNEQFF.